The TCR beta chain described here comes from a study of blood T cell repertoires in COVID-19. Study summary: COVID-19 samples from acute and convalescent phases originated in the United States, Italy and Spain. From T cells, B-cell-depleted T cells, or PBMCs came the material, which was cDNA or gDNA.

Under the authors' procedure: How many nucleated cells were present was estimated from reference gene primer amplification. Measured with immunoSEQ multiplex PCR; TCRdb has only the in-frame clones, and not every one. V and J calls and clone size come straight from that table; D and trimming were deduced from the DNA. Counted here are roughly 70,000 clones, more than 70% occurring once; the ten biggest clones make up roughly 3.5%. This CDR3 contains 13 residues. The germline gives CDR1 KGHSH, CDR2 LQKENI. Trimming shortened V by 6 bases and J by 2 bases, and 10 bases separated the two germline ends. The receptor's source is a man aged 65-85 years with acute or convalescent COVID-19. Sequencing was performed on peripheral blood. The J gene is TRBJ2-5, the V gene TRBV18; D gene unclear. This CDR3 reads CASSPTQQETQYF. The CDR3 DNA sequence: TGTGCCAGCTCGCCGACACAACAAGAGACCCAGTACTTC.